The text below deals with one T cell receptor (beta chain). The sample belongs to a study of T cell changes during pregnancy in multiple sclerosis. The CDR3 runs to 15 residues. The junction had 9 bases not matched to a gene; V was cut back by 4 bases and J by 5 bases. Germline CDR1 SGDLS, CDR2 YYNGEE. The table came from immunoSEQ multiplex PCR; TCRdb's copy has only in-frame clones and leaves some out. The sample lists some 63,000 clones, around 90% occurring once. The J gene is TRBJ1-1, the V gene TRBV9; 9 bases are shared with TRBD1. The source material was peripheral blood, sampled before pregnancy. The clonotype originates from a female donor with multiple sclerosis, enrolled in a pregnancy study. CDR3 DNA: TGTGCCAGCAGCCTTACCCCGGGACAGGGAACTGAAGCTTTCTTT. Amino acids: CASSLTPGQGTEAFF.